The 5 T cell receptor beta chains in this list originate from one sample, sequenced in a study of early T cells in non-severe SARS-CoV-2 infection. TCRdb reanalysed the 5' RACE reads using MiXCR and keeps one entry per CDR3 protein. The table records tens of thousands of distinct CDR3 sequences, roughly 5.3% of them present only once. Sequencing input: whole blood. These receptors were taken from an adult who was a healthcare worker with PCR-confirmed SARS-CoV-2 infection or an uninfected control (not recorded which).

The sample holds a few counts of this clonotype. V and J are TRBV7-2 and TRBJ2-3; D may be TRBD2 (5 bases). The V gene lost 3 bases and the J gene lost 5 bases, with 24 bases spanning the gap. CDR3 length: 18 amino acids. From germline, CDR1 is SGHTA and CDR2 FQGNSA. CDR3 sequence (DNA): TGTGCCAGCAGCTTCTCTGTTAGCGACTGGCTAGGAGGAGATACGCAGTATTTT. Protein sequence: CASSFSVSDWLGGDTQYF.

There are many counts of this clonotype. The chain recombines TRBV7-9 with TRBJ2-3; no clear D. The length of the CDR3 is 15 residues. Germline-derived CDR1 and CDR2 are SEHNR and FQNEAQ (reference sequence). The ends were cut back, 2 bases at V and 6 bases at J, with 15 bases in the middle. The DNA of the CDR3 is TGTGCCAGCAGCTTACAAGGATTTGGTTCTGATACGCAGTATTTT. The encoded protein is CASSLQGFGSDTQYF.

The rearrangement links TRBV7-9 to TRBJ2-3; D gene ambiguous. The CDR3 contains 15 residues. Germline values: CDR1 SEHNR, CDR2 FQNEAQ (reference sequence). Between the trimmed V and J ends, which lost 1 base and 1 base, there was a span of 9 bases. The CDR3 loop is CASSLESHRTDTQYF. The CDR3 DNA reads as TGTGCCAGCAGCTTAGAGTCTCACCGCACAGATACGCAGTATTTT.

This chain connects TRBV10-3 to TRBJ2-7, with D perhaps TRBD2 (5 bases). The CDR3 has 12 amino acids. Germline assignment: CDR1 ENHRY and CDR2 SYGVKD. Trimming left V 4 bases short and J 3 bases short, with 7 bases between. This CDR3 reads CAISAGIYEQYV. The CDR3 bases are TGTGCCATCAGTGCCGGGATCTACGAGCAGTACGTC.

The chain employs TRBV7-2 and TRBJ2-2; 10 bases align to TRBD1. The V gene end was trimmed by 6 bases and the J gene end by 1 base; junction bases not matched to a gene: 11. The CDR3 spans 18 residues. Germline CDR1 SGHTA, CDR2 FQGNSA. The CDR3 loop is CASSPGQGTRWNTGELFF. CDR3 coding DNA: TGTGCCAGCAGTCCGGGACAGGGGACAAGATGGAACACCGGGGAGCTGTTTTTT. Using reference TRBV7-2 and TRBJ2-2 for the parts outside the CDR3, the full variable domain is GAGVSQSPSNKVTEKGKDVELRCDPISGHTALYWYRQSLGQGLEFLIYFQGNSAPDKSGLPSDRFSAERTGGSVSTLTIQRTQQEDSAVYLCASSPGQGTRWNTGELFFGEGSRLTVL.